The subject of this entry is one TCR beta chain. The treatment is: roughly 20 received Ad26.COV2.S at low or high dose, single or two shots; about 5 received placebo; per-sample allocation not given. Sample collection was performed on day 63 after the first vaccine or placebo injection. The source of the sample is a study of Ad26.COV2.S vaccination and SARS-CoV-2 variants. Study as a whole: Ad26.COV2.S shots went into the muscle once or twice, 56 days apart.

Trimming cost V 10 bases and J 2 bases, with 9 bases left between them. Germline CDR1 PRHDT, CDR2 FYEKMQ (reference sequence). CDR3 length: 13 amino acids. Using immunoSEQ multiplex PCR, the repertoire was profiled, and TCRdb retains in-frame clones only, with some absent. There are about 680,000 clones in the sample; approximately 88% occur only once, and over 1.3% lies in the top ten. This material consisted of peripheral blood, taken in a trial of Ad26.COV2.S vaccine versus placebo. This sequence originates from a person aged 18-65 years who received the Ad26.COV2.S COVID-19 vaccine or a placebo. The gene calls are TRBV13 and TRBJ2-6; D is ambiguous. CDR3 sequence (DNA): TGTGCCACGACTTATACTGGGGCCAACGTCCTGACTTTC. Residues: CATTYTGANVLTF.